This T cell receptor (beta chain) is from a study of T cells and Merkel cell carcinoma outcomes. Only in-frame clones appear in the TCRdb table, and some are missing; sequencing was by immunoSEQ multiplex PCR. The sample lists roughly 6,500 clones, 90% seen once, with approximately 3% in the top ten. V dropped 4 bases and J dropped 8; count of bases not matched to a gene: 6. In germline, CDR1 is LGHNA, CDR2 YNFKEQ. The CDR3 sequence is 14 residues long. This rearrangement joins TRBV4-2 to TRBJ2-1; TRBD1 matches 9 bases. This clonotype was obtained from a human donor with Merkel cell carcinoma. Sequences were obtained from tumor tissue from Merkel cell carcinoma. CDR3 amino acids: CASSLGTGRYEQFF. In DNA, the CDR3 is TGTGCCAGCAGCCTCGGGACAGGGAGATATGAGCAGTTCTTC.